This T cell receptor beta chain was recorded in a study of Graves' ophthalmopathy and Graves' hyperthyroidism. Amplification of TCR beta CDR3 regions used RNA transcripts. HTBI primers were used in a first-round RT-PCR, which preceded a second-round multiplex PCR. TCRdb processed the multiplex PCR reads anew with MiXCR; each CDR3 protein has one entry. The table includes a few hundred thousand distinct CDR3 sequences, 15% to 17% detected once. The CDR3 has 12 residues. V lost 3 bases, J lost 2 bases, and 4 bases lay in between. This clonotype has at least ten counts. Possible read error: a much larger clone is one base away. As the CDR3 is not closed by the conserved phenylalanine or tryptophan, this likely results from a read error. The authors enrolled newly diagnosed hyperthyroidism patients aged 18 to 65 with under 2 months' duration.

Material for sequencing was peripheral blood. The receptor comes from a woman aged 18-30 years with stable Graves' hyperthyroidism. V and J are TRBV12-3 or TRBV12-4 and TRBJ1-2, with D uncertain. The CDR3 protein is CASSFTNYGYTS. The CDR3 DNA is TGTGCCAGCAGTTTTACCAACTATGGCTACACCTCC.